This TCR beta chain comes out of a study of blood T cell repertoires in COVID-19. Overall study context: The study drew acute and convalescent COVID-19 samples from the United States, Italy and Spain. PBMCs, B-cell-depleted T cells, or T cells were the source of the cDNA or gDNA that made up the material.

Germline CDR1 MNHNY, CDR2 SVGAGI (reference sequence). This CDR3 has 11 residues. V was clipped by 6 bases and J by 6 bases, with 8 bases between them. Here immunoSEQ multiplex PCR was the method, and the copy in TCRdb shows in-frame clones only, minus some. The profile shows about 190,000 clones, approximately 78% of them singletons. The sequence was collected from a woman of 80 years or more with active or convalescent COVID-19. The source material was peripheral blood. This sequence joins TRBV6-6 and TRBJ1-1, with D possibly matching TRBD1 (6 bases). The CDR3 bases are TGTGCCAGCAGCCCAGGGGCTGAAGCTTTCTTT. It is translated as CASSPGAEAFF.